This note documents a single T cell receptor (beta chain) sequence. This clonotype has a count of ten or more. No cognate antigen has been identified for it. It has no much larger one-base neighbor in the sample; base qualities were not kept. The entry originates in a study of regulatory T cells in long-lasting Graves disease (dated by TCRdb to the early 2020s). For the wider study: In the newly diagnosed Graves' disease group, patients had been taking antithyroid drugs for less than 3 months. This study used TCR sequencing and RNA sequencing of peripheral blood to compare persistent Graves' disease patients against newly diagnosed Graves' disease patients. The study took place in China and was registered as a clinical trial. A total of roughly 35 samples underwent TCR sequencing: roughly 13 from persistent and about 20 from newly diagnosed Graves' disease patients.

The sample's time point, from its label and the paper: newly diagnosed GD, antithyroid drugs for less than 3 months. RNA was extracted from PBMCs in TRIzol for both TCR sequencing and RNA sequencing. Graves' disease was diagnosed according to American Thyroid Association guidelines. Patients were recruited from an endocrinology department in Xi'an, China. Each patient gave around 9 milliliters of peripheral blood, collected in an EDTA anticoagulant tube. Ficoll Paque Plus density gradient separation was used to isolate PBMCs, and no further T cell sorting was performed. An Agilent 2100 Bioanalyzer and agarose gel were used to assess RNA quality, and a NanoDrop 2000 was used to measure RNA concentration. What the study reported, not specific to this receptor: Peripheral blood alone was examined, since thyroid tissue, which constituted the primary lesion, could not be accessed. Preferential use of TRBV28, TRBJ1-2 and TRBJ2-5 was observed in persistent disease, whereas TRBV20-1 and TRBJ2-1 were favored in newly diagnosed disease. As a limitation, the authors acknowledged that the small sample size may reduce accuracy. Sequencing and analysis were restricted to the TCR beta chain. Compared with newly diagnosed patients, persistent Graves' disease patients had lower TCR Shannon entropy and fewer highly expanded clones, which suggests clonal expansion. A larger number of public clonotypes was shared among persistent patients (more than 2,500) than among newly diagnosed patients (approximately 930).

Libraries were constructed by multiplex PCR. The instrument was an Illumina HiSeq 4000. iRepertoire HTBI primers and Arm-PCR amplification of CDR3 regions were used to construct TCR beta libraries. Before sequencing, the PCR products underwent gel purification. Regarding the original processing steps: Across samples, 55 to 80 TRBV and 13 to 15 TRBJ segments were identified and used for gene usage analysis of CDR3 amino acid clonotypes. COPE and FqMerger were used to merge filtered high-quality paired reads into contigs. Contigs were aligned with BLAST to IMGT TRBV, TRBD and TRBJ reference genes, and CDR3 was defined per IMGT. Clonotypes above 0.1% frequency were classified as highly expanded clones. Shannon entropy served as the measure of repertoire diversity, while the Gini coefficient captured V-J evenness. A clonotype found in more than one individual was treated as public. The public reads were reprocessed in TCRdb via fastp at Q25 and MiXCR, keeping in-frame beta chains. Each entry is one CDR3 protein sequence, shown with its most common DNA and genes. The V and J calls come from TCRdb's annotation, not from the publication. Across this sample there are a few hundred thousand distinct CDR3 sequences, with 16% seen only once. The ten largest account for about 25% of the sample.

The CDR3 sequence holds 11 residues, the cysteine and phenylalanine included. Here the CDR3 DNA is all that survives: 33 bases in frame from base 1. According to the germline V gene (reference sequence), CDR1 reads DFQATT and CDR2 reads SNEGSKA. Relative to germline, V is 4 bases shorter and J is 2 bases shorter, with 6 bases between their ends. Separately, the same data were catalogued under a study of T cells in Graves' hyperthyroidism and ophthalmopathy. The second study, in turn, reports: Stable Graves' hyperthyroidism was defined as no progression to ophthalmopathy during 18 months of follow-up. Hyperthyroidism patients were aged 18 to 65 years and newly diagnosed, with disease duration of less than 2 months. Any patient with an uncontrolled infection, another autoimmune disease, pregnancy or lactation was excluded. Diagnoses were established on the basis of clinical symptoms, serum thyroxine and TRAb, thyroid ultrasound, and orbital computed tomography. A first-round RT-PCR of the TCR CDR3 used the HTBI primer set with the Qiagen OneStep RT-PCR kit. Most expanded thyroid clonotypes (frequency above 0.001) were also detected in blood, a finding suggesting that blood repertoires may reflect thyroid immune responses. A model built on a 13 V-J signature distinguished ophthalmopathy from stable hyperthyroidism, reaching roughly 88% sensitivity and around 81% specificity in cross-validation and 80%/75% in testing. In validation, the model predicted progression to ophthalmopathy a median of about 6.5 months before onset, with about 70% sensitivity and roughly 72% specificity. To identify distinguishing TCR V-J signatures, a discovery cohort of around 100 patients was used, comprising some 45 with Graves' ophthalmopathy and 57 with stable Graves' hyperthyroidism. An independent validation cohort of around 20 hyperthyroidism patients and 17 patients who later progressed to ophthalmopathy tested prospective prediction of ophthalmopathy. For training and testing, the 100 or so patients in the discovery cohort were randomly divided in a 7:3 ratio. In addition, the study compared T-cell repertoires in thyroid tissue and in blood from roughly 6 Graves' hyperthyroidism patients. After sampling, hyperthyroidism patients received methimazole starting at 30 mg daily, and ophthalmopathy patients received high-dose intravenous methylprednisolone. Libraries were constructed in a second round of multiplex PCR, after which size selection and purification were performed. Libraries were sequenced paired-end with 100 bp reads on an Illumina HiSeq2000. SOAPnuke was used to process the raw data, throwing out any read that contained adapters or uncalled bases, had a mean Phred below 15, or lacked an exact constant-primer or identifier match. High-quality paired reads were merged with COPE v1.2.5, and unique nucleotide sequences were defined as clonotypes. MiTCR v1.1 was used to align clonotypes to the IMGT TRBV, TRBD and TRBJ reference segments. The analysis was restricted to V-J combinations with a frequency above 0.0001, which together covered 99% to 99.2% of the repertoires. A TCS score was defined as the ratio between F50 (clonal expansion) and ExV (chaos), using BLOSUM62-based TCRdist between CDR3 peptides within each V-J. Welch's t-statistics and random forest reduced roughly 530 V-J features to about 12, which were used in a naive Bayes classifier (R e1071). No statistical method was used to fix the sample size in advance, and group allocation was not hidden from the investigators. The paper describes TCR Vbeta CDR3 sequencing of some 130 peripheral blood samples, made up of fewer than 50 ophthalmopathy patients, more than 70 hyperthyroidism patients and 17 progressor patients.

The sample consisted of peripheral blood mononuclear cells (PBMCs), taken at new diagnosis, from a patient treated with antithyroid drugs. This sequence uses TRBV20-1 and TRBJ2-7; the D gene is not confidently resolved. This sequence originates from a young woman with Graves disease. Donor details come from another sample of the same person, matched by shared clones. The DNA sequence follows: TGCAGTGCTACGAACGCCTACGAGCAGTACTTC. This translates into CSATNAYEQYF.